The subject of this entry is one T cell receptor beta chain. This clone came up once. Its cognate antigen has yet to be identified. No per-base quality is available; no much larger clone lies one base away. The immunoSEQ Assay, a bias-controlled multiplex PCR, was used to amplify TCRbeta CDR3 regions from genomic DNA. The original pipeline was this. Nucleated cell counts per sample were estimated from amplification of reference gene primers within the assay. To quantify the absolute abundance of each unique TCRbeta CDR3 rearrangement, sequence reads were collapsed and filtered. For each sample, productive Simpson clonality was calculated as the square root of Simpson's diversity index across productive rearrangements. Here the immuneACCESS table is served through TCRdb, limited to in-frame sequences with V and J called. Missing clones are a known gap in these copies; in checked studies unresolved V genes cover under half, and the rest lacks a known reason. That table gives V, J and clone size, and the DNA gave D and trimming. Here the sample has approximately 250,000 clones; 80% to 90% occur a single time. The ten largest account for 4% to 5% of the sample.

This entry comes from a study of blood T cell repertoires in COVID-19 (dated by TCRdb to 2019 to 2021). At the level of the whole study: Collaborator samples came from the United States, Italy and Spain and covered acute and convalescent phases of COVID-19. The material from the prospective study consisted of cDNA or gDNA derived from T cells, B-cell-depleted T cells, or PBMCs. Subjects who had been exposed to COVID-19, were actively infected with it, or had recovered from it provided the deeply sampled blood TCRbeta repertoires that made up the dataset. The repertoires were released in a freely available public database meant as a resource for research on the immune response to SARS-CoV-2. The samples were drawn from the first 160 participants of the ongoing ImmuneRACE study and from over 950 subjects provided by 6 global collaborators. A de-identified subject ID, COVID-19 status, age in years and sex were almost always included in the sample metadata. Where available, HLA class I and class II types were obtained from metadata supplied by the sample provider rather than from assay-based typing.

V gives up 5 bases and J gives up 1 base, and the segment between their germline ends measures 10 bases. The CDR3 has 14 amino acids, counting the end cysteine and phenylalanine. The entry retains the CDR3 DNA only, 42 bases that are in frame from base 1. CDR1 and CDR2 were assigned from the germline V gene as SGHNT and YENEEA. Points the paper makes about the study in general: The quantity of clinical and demographic metadata differed by source and by participant and was supplied without curation.

The collaborating institutions used their own protocols to collect whole blood in K2EDTA tubes. Collaborator samples were shipped for TCRbeta analysis as frozen whole blood, isolated PBMCs, or DNA extracted from either sample type. The chain employs TRBV11-3 and TRBJ2-3; the best D guess is TRBD1, with 5 bases matching. This sequence was found in a man in his fifties or sixties with acute or convalescent COVID-19. Material: peripheral blood. The DNA reads TGTGCCAGCAGCCAAGGACACGGCACAGATACGCAGTATTTT. This gives the protein CASSQGHGTDTQYF.